The rows below give T cell receptor beta chains drawn from one sample of a study of cytomegalovirus exposure and HLA in healthy donors. Measured with immunoSEQ multiplex PCR; TCRdb has only the in-frame clones, and not every one. The sample records some 180,000 clones, 9.5% being singletons. The sequenced material came from PBMCs. These receptors all come from a woman under 40 in good health and CMV-seropositive. Both conserved end residues are part of each CDR3. The D gene is left open where the match is weak. Some rows have no size entry. The others give once, few or many, or a class for an expanded clone.

d_gene: TRBD1; v_gene: TRBV5-5; j_gene: TRBJ1-2; abundance: -; CDR3aa: CASSGGTGARANYGYTF; CDR3nt: TGTGCCAGCAGCGGAGGGACAGGGGCCAGAGCTAACTATGGCTACACCTTC
d_gene: TRBD2; v_gene: TRBV7-2; j_gene: TRBJ2-1; abundance: few; CDR3aa: CASSLGLAGPNEQFF; CDR3nt: TGTGCCAGCAGCTTAGGGCTAGCGGGCCCTAATGAGCAGTTCTTC
d_gene: TRBD1; v_gene: TRBV18; j_gene: TRBJ2-7; abundance: -; CDR3aa: CASSPGQGTSYEQYF; CDR3nt: TGTGCCAGCTCACCGGGACAGGGTACTTCCTACGAGCAGTACTTC
d_gene: -; v_gene: TRBV7-6; j_gene: TRBJ2-2; abundance: few; CDR3aa: CASSFARSGELFF; CDR3nt: TGTGCCAGCAGCTTTGCTAGGTCCGGGGAGCTGTTTTTT
d_gene: TRBD2; v_gene: TRBV5-6; j_gene: TRBJ2-1; abundance: -; CDR3aa: CASSFLTSATYNEQFF; CDR3nt: TGTGCCAGCAGCTTCTTGACTAGCGCTACCTACAATGAGCAGTTCTTC
d_gene: -; v_gene: TRBV6-1; j_gene: TRBJ1-6; abundance: -; CDR3aa: CASAGNSPLHF; CDR3nt: TGTGCCAGCGCAGGAAATTCACCCCTCCACTTT
d_gene: TRBD2; v_gene: TRBV7-2; j_gene: TRBJ2-1; abundance: -; CDR3aa: CASSKLAGEQFF; CDR3nt: TGTGCCAGCAGCAAGTTAGCGGGGGAGCAGTTCTTC
d_gene: -; v_gene: TRBV5-1; j_gene: TRBJ2-5; abundance: -; CDR3aa: CASSLPKARGGETQYF; CDR3nt: TGCGCCAGCAGCCTACCTAAGGCGCGGGGCGGGGAGACCCAGTACTTC
d_gene: -; v_gene: TRBV19; j_gene: TRBJ1-5; abundance: few; CDR3aa: CASSRGGIGNQPQHF; CDR3nt: TGTGCCAGCAGTAGGGGGGGGATTGGCAATCAGCCCCAGCATTTT
d_gene: TRBD1; v_gene: TRBV12-5; j_gene: TRBJ2-3; abundance: -; CDR3aa: CASGTGGTDTQYF; CDR3nt: TGTGCTAGTGGTACAGGGGGCACAGATACGCAGTATTTT
d_gene: -; v_gene: TRBV2; j_gene: TRBJ1-1; abundance: -; CDR3aa: CASSEGRGGMNTEAFF; CDR3nt: TGTGCCAGCAGTGAAGGGCGGGGCGGCATGAACACTGAAGCTTTCTTT
d_gene: -; v_gene: TRBV5-4; j_gene: TRBJ1-2; abundance: few; CDR3aa: CASSFGSYYGYTF; CDR3nt: TGTGCCAGCAGCTTTGGCAGTTACTATGGCTACACCTTC
d_gene: -; v_gene: TRBV19; j_gene: TRBJ1-2; abundance: -; CDR3aa: CASSITDNYGYTF; CDR3nt: TGTGCCAGTAGTATTACAGATAACTATGGCTACACCTTC
d_gene: TRBD2; v_gene: TRBV27; j_gene: TRBJ2-7; abundance: once; CDR3aa: CASKGAGGYEQYF; CDR3nt: TGTGCCAGCAAAGGAGCGGGAGGCTACGAGCAGTACTTC
d_gene: -; v_gene: TRBV5-1; j_gene: TRBJ2-6; abundance: few; CDR3aa: CASTSGNSGANVLTF; CDR3nt: TGCGCCAGCACATCGGGAAACTCTGGGGCCAACGTCCTGACTTTC
d_gene: TRBD2; v_gene: TRBV7-2; j_gene: TRBJ2-2; abundance: -; CDR3aa: CASSTSGLAGAGTGELFF; CDR3nt: TGTGCCAGCAGCACTTCGGGACTAGCGGGAGCGGGGACCGGGGAGCTGTTTTTT
d_gene: -; v_gene: TRBV30; j_gene: TRBJ2-3; abundance: few; CDR3aa: CAWSVLSSRTDTQYF; CDR3nt: TGTGCCTGGAGTGTACTATCCTCCCGCACAGATACGCAGTATTTT
d_gene: -; v_gene: TRBV27; j_gene: TRBJ2-5; abundance: few; CDR3aa: CASGRGSSHYAETQYF; CDR3nt: TGTGCCAGCGGTCGGGGTTCGTCCCACTACGCAGAGACCCAGTACTTC
d_gene: TRBD2; v_gene: TRBV19; j_gene: TRBJ2-1; abundance: -; CDR3aa: CASGFGTSGANEQFF; CDR3nt: TGTGCCAGTGGATTCGGGACTAGCGGCGCCAATGAGCAGTTCTTC
d_gene: TRBD2; v_gene: TRBV5-1; j_gene: TRBJ2-5; abundance: few; CDR3aa: CASSKGTSGQETQYF; CDR3nt: TGCGCCAGCAGCAAGGGGACTAGCGGACAAGAGACCCAGTACTTC
d_gene: -; v_gene: TRBV27; j_gene: TRBJ1-5; abundance: -; CDR3aa: CASSLRVSNQPQHF; CDR3nt: TGTGCCAGCAGTCTCAGGGTAAGCAATCAGCCCCAGCATTTT
d_gene: -; v_gene: TRBV20-1; j_gene: TRBJ1-2; abundance: -; CDR3aa: CSAPNGYTF; CDR3nt: TGCAGTGCTCCCAATGGCTACACCTTC
d_gene: -; v_gene: TRBV5-1; j_gene: TRBJ2-5; abundance: -; CDR3aa: CASSLAETQYF; CDR3nt: TGCGCCAGCAGCTTGGCGGAGACCCAGTACTTC
d_gene: TRBD1; v_gene: TRBV7-9; j_gene: TRBJ1-2; abundance: few; CDR3aa: CASSRDRGLNYGYTF; CDR3nt: TGTGCCAGCAGCCGGGACAGGGGGCTAAACTATGGCTACACCTTC
d_gene: TRBD1; v_gene: TRBV6-5; j_gene: TRBJ2-7; abundance: few; CDR3aa: CASSLSGGPTYEQYF; CDR3nt: TGTGCCAGCAGTCTATCAGGGGGCCCAACCTACGAGCAGTACTTC
d_gene: TRBD1; v_gene: TRBV10-2; j_gene: TRBJ1-2; abundance: few; CDR3aa: CATNALQGAQGYTF; CDR3nt: TGCGCCACCAACGCCTTACAGGGGGCTCAAGGCTACACCTTC
d_gene: -; v_gene: TRBV5-1; j_gene: TRBJ1-5; abundance: -; CDR3aa: CASSFIPTGGNQPQHF; CDR3nt: TGCGCCAGCAGCTTTATCCCGACCGGAGGCAATCAGCCCCAGCATTTT
d_gene: -; v_gene: TRBV5-1; j_gene: TRBJ1-1; abundance: -; CDR3aa: CASSLDPAGMNTEAFF; CDR3nt: TGCGCCAGCAGCTTGGACCCGGCGGGGATGAACACTGAAGCTTTCTTT
d_gene: TRBD2; v_gene: TRBV7-8; j_gene: TRBJ2-1; abundance: -; CDR3aa: CASSLAVGLADTYNEQFF; CDR3nt: TGTGCCAGCAGCTTAGCGGTGGGACTAGCGGATACATACAATGAGCAGTTCTTC
d_gene: TRBD1; v_gene: TRBV5-4; j_gene: TRBJ2-7; abundance: -; CDR3aa: CASSPATGPTEQYF; CDR3nt: TGTGCCAGCAGCCCAGCGACAGGGCCGACCGAGCAGTACTTC
d_gene: -; v_gene: TRBV11-3; j_gene: TRBJ2-1; abundance: few; CDR3aa: CASSTDRDNEQFF; CDR3nt: TGTGCCAGCAGCACGGACAGAGACAATGAGCAGTTCTTC
d_gene: TRBD1; v_gene: TRBV9; j_gene: TRBJ2-1; abundance: few; CDR3aa: CASSPPTGGYRLEQFF; CDR3nt: TGTGCCAGCAGCCCCCCGACAGGGGGATATAGGCTGGAGCAGTTCTTC
d_gene: TRBD2; v_gene: TRBV11-2; j_gene: TRBJ2-7; abundance: -; CDR3aa: CASSHLAGSLYEQYF; CDR3nt: TGTGCCAGCAGCCATTTAGCGGGGAGCCTCTACGAGCAGTACTTC
d_gene: TRBD2; v_gene: TRBV30; j_gene: TRBJ2-7; abundance: few; CDR3aa: CAWSGGTITYEQYF; CDR3nt: TGTGCCTGGAGCGGGGGGACTATAACCTACGAGCAGTACTTC
d_gene: TRBD1; v_gene: TRBV2; j_gene: TRBJ2-7; abundance: few; CDR3aa: CASSRTGGEQYF; CDR3nt: TGTGCCAGCAGTAGGACAGGCGGCGAGCAGTACTTC
d_gene: -; v_gene: TRBV7-2; j_gene: TRBJ1-2; abundance: few; CDR3aa: CASSLGPTAYGYTF; CDR3nt: TGTGCCAGCAGCTTAGGGCCGACAGCCTATGGCTACACCTTC
d_gene: -; v_gene: TRBV6-6; j_gene: TRBJ1-5; abundance: few; CDR3aa: CASRPTQAPGMPQHF; CDR3nt: TGTGCCAGCAGGCCTACTCAGGCCCCGGGGATGCCCCAGCATTTT
d_gene: -; v_gene: TRBV10-1; j_gene: TRBJ2-1; abundance: few; CDR3aa: CASSPTAYEQFF; CDR3nt: TGCGCCAGCAGTCCGACTGCTTATGAGCAGTTCTTC
d_gene: -; v_gene: TRBV5-6; j_gene: TRBJ2-3; abundance: -; CDR3aa: CASSSPRGTDTQYF; CDR3nt: TGTGCCAGCAGCTCCCCTAGGGGTACGGATACGCAGTATTTT
d_gene: -; v_gene: TRBV11-3; j_gene: TRBJ2-1; abundance: few; CDR3aa: CASSLEGASAYNEQFF; CDR3nt: TGTGCCAGCAGCTTAGAAGGAGCTAGCGCGTACAATGAGCAGTTCTTC
d_gene: -; v_gene: TRBV14; j_gene: TRBJ2-5; abundance: -; CDR3aa: CASRPTPQGYQETQYF; CDR3nt: TGTGCCAGCAGACCAACCCCTCAGGGGTACCAAGAGACCCAGTACTTC